This TCR beta chain was sequenced in a study of cytomegalovirus exposure and HLA in healthy donors. Details on this clone: Its antigen is not known.

Germline loops: CDR1 MDHEN, CDR2 SYDVKM. The CDR3 is 14 amino acids. V lost 5 bases to trimming and J lost 1 base, with 11 bases between them. Overall study findings and caveats: Researchers reported in a later analysis that a missense DCLRE1C variant was tied to TCR beta V- and J-gene trimming. Some 17,000 TCR beta sequences were associated with HLA alleles at 0.05 false discovery rate in a later analysis.

PCR primers comprised 60 Vbeta and 13 Jbeta primers. Clones were sequenced by immunoSEQ multiplex PCR, and TCRdb holds only the in-frame ones, with some missing. The sample yields about 83,000 clones, around 76% seen once. Sequenced input: PBMCs. The sequence derives from a man between 18 and 29 years old in good health and CMV-seropositive. The V call is TRBV28, the J call TRBJ1-1; D might be TRBD1 (5 bases). The CDR3: CASSLTARNTEAFF. DNA for the CDR3: TGTGCCAGCAGTCTGACAGCGAGGAACACTGAAGCTTTCTTT.